The 29 T cell receptor beta chains presented below share a single source sample, sequenced in a study of radiation and T cells in renal cell carcinoma. Here immunoSEQ multiplex PCR was the method, and the copy in TCRdb shows in-frame clones only, minus some. The sample gives approximately 85,000 clones, about 89% of which show up once; more than 5.5% is in the top ten. The time point was: blood 4 weeks post-SBRT, at nephrectomy. Treatment indicated: 15 Gy SBRT to primary tumor, nephrectomy 4 weeks later. The material sequenced was blood, taken from a patient whose treatment included radiotherapy and nephrectomy. All receptors derive from a woman in her 70s with renal cell carcinoma.

The chain recombines TRBV5-1 with TRBJ2-1; a weak D match, TRBD2 (6 bases). Germline V gene lookup returns CDR1 SGHRS and CDR2 YFSETQ. Trimming removed 0 bases from V and 0 bases from J, with 7 bases in between. This CDR3 region has 15 residues. The CDR3 loop reads CASSLVGGSYNEQFF. CDR3 sequence (DNA): TGCGCCAGCAGCTTGGTCGGGGGCTCCTACAATGAGCAGTTCTTC.

The chain recombines TRBV9 with TRBJ2-3; 8 nucleotides agree with TRBD2. Unmatched junction bases numbered 7, after V lost 4 bases and J lost 0 bases. The CDR3 loop spans 16 amino acids. Per germline, CDR1 SGDLS and CDR2 YYNGEE. CDR3 bases: TGTGCCAGCAGCTTCGAGACTAGCGCTAGCACAGATACGCAGTATTTT. Translated: CASSFETSASTDTQYF.

The chain recombines TRBV10-3 with TRBJ2-4; 7 nucleotides align to TRBD2. The germline gives CDR1 ENHRY, CDR2 SYGVKD. The CDR3 is made up of 13 amino acids. J lost 6 bases, V lost 4 bases, and 3 bases had no gene match. Here the CDR3 reads CAISVREGNIQYF. Here the CDR3 DNA reads TGTGCCATCAGTGTAAGGGAGGGAAACATTCAGTACTTC.

The genes are TRBV4-3 and TRBJ1-1; TRBD1 might be the D (5 bases). CDR3 length: 14 amino acids. V lost 4 bases, J lost 1 base, and 10 bases lay in between. Germline V gene data show CDR1 as LGHNA and CDR2 as YSLEER. The CDR3 loop reads CASSPGLGNTEAFF. The CDR3 DNA sequence: TGCGCCAGCAGCCCGGGACTGGGGAACACTGAAGCTTTCTTT.

The CDR3, as DNA: TGTGCCAGCAGCCCCCACGGTAGCGGTAGCTACGAGCAGTACTTC. This codes for CASSPHGSGSYEQYF. The chain recombines TRBV9 with TRBJ2-7; the D gene is possibly TRBD2 (6 bases). The CDR3 is made up of 15 amino acids. V was clipped by 4 bases and J by 3 bases, with 17 bases between them. Germline CDR1 and CDR2: SGDLS and YYNGEE. The full variable domain, in which reference TRBV9 and TRBJ2-7 provide the parts outside the CDR3, is DSGVTQTPKHLITATGQRVTLRCSPRSGDLSVYWYQQSLDQGLQFLIQYYNGEERAKGNILERFSAQQFPDLHSELNLSSLELGDSALYFCASSPHGSGSYEQYFGPGTRLTVT.

This rearrangement joins TRBV9 to TRBJ2-5, with 8 bases aligning to TRBD2. Germline V lookup: CDR1 SGDLS, CDR2 YYNGEE. Losses at the gene ends were 4 bases for V and 5 bases for J; bases not matched to a gene: 13. The CDR3 consists of 16 residues. Here the CDR3 reads CASSPRGGGPMETQYF. DNA for the CDR3: TGTGCCAGCAGCCCCCGGGGCGGGGGGCCCATGGAGACCCAGTACTTC. Supplemented by reference TRBV9 and TRBJ2-5, the full variable domain reads DSGVTQTPKHLITATGQRVTLRCSPRSGDLSVYWYQQSLDQGLQFLIQYYNGEERAKGNILERFSAQQFPDLHSELNLSSLELGDSALYFCASSPRGGGPMETQYFGPGTRLLVL.

A single count supports this clone. This chain connects TRBV11-2 to TRBJ1-4; the D gene is possibly TRBD1 (5 bases). The germline V gene encodes CDR1 SGHAT and CDR2 FQNNGV. The CDR3 is 14 amino acids. Trimming pared 3 bases from V and 6 bases from J, leaving 11 bases between. CDR3 in amino acids: CASSLGGGDEKLFF. CDR3 nucleotides: TGTGCCAGCAGCTTGGGGGGAGGGGATGAAAAACTGTTTTTT.

The chain joins TRBV5-4 to TRBJ2-5, with D unclear. This CDR3 spans 14 amino acids. V was clipped by 0 bases and J by 1 base, with 7 bases between them. Germline CDR1 SGHNT, CDR2 YYREEE (reference sequence). Here the CDR3 reads CASSLAAVQETQYF. The CDR3 DNA sequence: TGTGCCAGCAGCTTGGCGGCGGTCCAAGAGACCCAGTACTTC.

V usage is TRBV19 and J usage is TRBJ1-3, with D maybe TRBD1 (5 bases). V was shortened by 1 base and J by 0 bases, with 7 bases between the two germline ends. The CDR3 sequence is 15 residues long. Germline CDR1 LNHDA, CDR2 SQIVND (reference sequence). CDR3 DNA sequence: TGTGCCAGTAGTATAGGACAGTACTCTGGAAACACCATATATTTT. Translating it yields CASSIGQYSGNTIYF. Filled out from reference TRBV19 and TRBJ1-3, the complete variable domain reads DGGITQSPKYLFRKEGQNVTLSCEQNLNHDAMYWYRQDPGQGLRLIYYSQIVNDFQKGDIAEGYSVSREKKESFPLTVTSAQKNPTAFYLCASSIGQYSGNTIYFGEGSWLTVV.

The CDR3 DNA sequence: TGCGCCAGCAGCATGGGGCCTAGCTCCTACGAGCAGTACTTC. It yields the protein CASSMGPSSYEQYF. The chain recombines TRBV5-1 with TRBJ2-7; tentatively, D is TRBD1 (5 bases). Trimming removed 4 bases from V and 0 bases from J, with 11 bases in between. The CDR3 is made up of 14 amino acids. In germline, CDR1 is SGHRS, CDR2 YFSETQ.

V and J are TRBV7-6 and TRBJ2-2; D is uncertain. V dropped 3 bases and J dropped 5 bases, with 10 bases sitting between them. Germline V gene sequence: CDR1 SGHVS, CDR2 FNYEAQ. The CDR3 loop spans 14 amino acids. In nucleotides, the CDR3 is TGTGCCAGCAGCTTTTTATGGGGTACCGGGGAGCTGTTTTTT. Translated: CASSFLWGTGELFF.

This clone appeared a single time. This chain connects TRBV7-9 to TRBJ2-3; unclear D gene. V lost 1 base, J lost 3 bases, and 11 bases lay in between. The CDR3 sequence is 15 residues long. Germline-derived CDR1 and CDR2 are SEHNR and FQNEAQ (reference sequence). CDR3 coding DNA: TGTGCCAGCAGCTTAGACAGTATCCGGACAGATACGCAGTATTTT. Protein: CASSLDSIRTDTQYF.

V and J are TRBV27 and TRBJ2-1; D is perhaps TRBD1 or TRBD2 (6 bases each). Trimming removed 0 bases at V and 2 bases at J, with 20 bases between. The CDR3 runs 19 residues. In germline, CDR1 is MNHEY, CDR2 SMNVEV (reference sequence). CDR3: CASSLSSGAGGRPYNEQFF. The DNA of the CDR3 is TGTGCCAGCAGTTTATCGAGTGGGGCCGGGGGCCGGCCCTACAATGAGCAGTTCTTC.

V is TRBV5-1 and J is TRBJ1-2; the D is unclear. In germline, CDR1 is SGHRS, CDR2 YFSETQ. Trimming left V 4 bases short and J 10 bases short, with 14 bases between. The CDR3 spans 12 residues. The DNA of the CDR3 is TGCGCCAGCAGCCCCCTGGGCGAGAACTACACCTTC. As protein: CASSPLGENYTF. The complete variable domain, with remaining parts taken from reference TRBV5-1 and TRBJ1-2, reads KAGVTQTPRYLIKTRGQQVTLSCSPISGHRSVSWYQQTPGQGLQFLFEYFSETQRNKGNFPGRFSGRQFSNSRSEMNVSTLELGDSALYLCASSPLGENYTFGSGTRLTVV.

CDR3 protein: CASSLMRASGGARDTQYF. The CDR3 DNA reads TGTGCCAGCAGCTTAATGAGGGCTAGCGGGGGGGCCAGAGATACGCAGTATTTT. The chain uses TRBV7-2 and TRBJ2-3, with 12 bases fitting TRBD2. The CDR3 is made up of 18 amino acids. The V and J ends lost 2 bases and 5 bases, in that order; junction bases with no gene match: 11. The germline CDR1 and CDR2 sequences are SGHTA and FQGNSA.

This chain links TRBV10-3 with TRBJ1-1; D remains ambiguous. CDR1 and CDR2 (germline): ENHRY, SYGVKD. V lost 5 bases and J lost 2, with 6 bases in between. This CDR3 region has 12 residues. CDR3 nucleotides: TGTGCCATCAGTCGACGAAACACTGAAGCTTTCTTT. Amino acids: CAISRRNTEAFF.

This rearrangement joins TRBV19 to TRBJ2-7, with 8 bases lining up with TRBD2. The V gene end was trimmed by 3 bases and the J gene end by 5 bases; junction bases not matched to a gene: 3. The germline CDR1 and CDR2 sequences are LNHDA and SQIVND (reference sequence). The CDR3 spans 13 residues. CDR3 nucleotides: TGTGCCAGTAGTATCGGACTAGCAAACGAGCAGTACTTC. It specifies CASSIGLANEQYF.

This chain uses TRBV5-4 with TRBJ1-1; the match to TRBD1 covers 11 bases. CDR1 SGHNT and CDR2 YYREEE come from the germline V gene (reference sequence). The CDR3 runs 15 residues. V lost 4 bases and J lost 4; bases outside the gene matches: 6. CDR3 nucleotide sequence: TGTGCCAGCAGCCCGAGGGGACAGGGGGGCACTGAAGCTTTCTTT. Protein sequence: CASSPRGQGGTEAFF. The whole variable domain, filled in from reference TRBV5-4 and TRBJ1-1, reads ETGVTQSPTHLIKTRGQQVTLRCSSQSGHNTVSWYQQALGQGPQFIFQYYREEENGRGNFPPRFSGLQFPNYSSELNVNALELDDSALYLCASSPRGQGGTEAFFGQGTRLTVV.

This clone was counted a single time. V and J are TRBV6-5 and TRBJ1-4; TRBD1 is a possible D gene (6 bases). Between the trimmed V and J ends, which lost 6 bases and 0 bases, there was a span of 8 bases. The CDR3 is 14 amino acids. Germline loops: CDR1 MNHEY, CDR2 SVGAGI. DNA of the CDR3: TGTGCCAGCAGGACAGGCTCAACTAATGAAAAACTGTTTTTT. Amino acid sequence: CASRTGSTNEKLFF.

The chain joins TRBV4-3 to TRBJ1-5, with a tentative D call TRBD1 (5 bases). The ends were cut back, 3 bases at V and 1 base at J, with 13 bases in the middle. CDR3 length equals 16 residues. Germline CDR1 and CDR2: LGHNA and YSLEER. In DNA form, the CDR3 reads TGCGCCAGCAGCCAGGGGGTTGGGTACAGCAATCAGCCCCAGCATTTT. This translates into CASSQGVGYSNQPQHF.

This clone was detected once. This chain uses TRBV5-1 with TRBJ1-1; 9 bases map to TRBD1. The J segment lost 5 bases and the V segment lost 4 bases, leaving 6 bases of the junction unmatched. Per germline, CDR1 SGHRS and CDR2 YFSETQ. The CDR3 runs to 14 residues. This chain's CDR3 is CASSIGQGWTEAFF. The CDR3 coding sequence is TGCGCCAGCAGCATCGGACAGGGGTGGACTGAAGCTTTCTTT.

This chain connects TRBV14 to TRBJ1-1; D is unclear. Trimming cost V 1 base and J 1 base, with 7 bases left between them. The CDR3 spans 14 residues. The V gene's germline CDR1 is SGHDN and CDR2 FVKESK. CDR3 DNA sequence: TGTGCCAGCAGCCAAGTTCGCGGGAACACTGAAGCTTTCTTT. Protein: CASSQVRGNTEAFF.

The chain carries TRBV5-6 and TRBJ1-1; 7 bases line up with TRBD1. Germline values: CDR1 SGHDT, CDR2 YYEEEE. The CDR3 extends over 14 amino acids. V was clipped by 4 bases and J by 1 base; unmatched bases: 4. The CDR3 bases are TGTGCCAGCAGCCCGGGACAGCGGAACACTGAAGCTTTCTTT. Its translation is CASSPGQRNTEAFF.

This chain uses TRBV4-1 with TRBJ1-1, with D maybe TRBD1 (5 bases). Trimming removed 0 bases from V and 1 base from J, with 9 bases in between. Looked up from germline, CDR1 is MGHRA and CDR2 is YSYEKL. The CDR3 spans 15 residues. DNA for the CDR3: TGCGCCAGCAGCCAAGAGGGGGGACCGAACACTGAAGCTTTCTTT. Translated, it gives CASSQEGGPNTEAFF.

The rearrangement uses TRBV5-1 and TRBJ1-4; D is unresolved. The CDR3 consists of 15 residues. Trimming shortened V by 1 base and J by 0 bases, and 7 bases separated the two germline ends. Germline assignment: CDR1 SGHRS and CDR2 YFSETQ. The CDR3: CASSLNLATNEKLFF. The CDR3 DNA follows: TGCGCCAGCAGCTTGAACCTTGCAACTAATGAAAAACTGTTTTTT.

The rearrangement joins TRBV9 to TRBJ1-1, with TRBD1 as a possible D gene (6 bases). The CDR3 runs to 16 residues. Trimming took 0 bases from V and 1 from J, leaving 13 bases between them. Germline CDR1 is SGDLS and CDR2 is YYNGEE. The CDR3 DNA follows: TGTGCCAGCAGCGTAGGACCCCAGGGGCCGAACACTGAAGCTTTCTTT. The encoded protein is CASSVGPQGPNTEAFF.

J is TRBJ2-6 and V is TRBV5-1; D is perhaps TRBD1 or TRBD2 (5 bases each). The germline gives CDR1 SGHRS, CDR2 YFSETQ. With 0 bases removed from V and 4 bases from J, the gap between germline ends came to 11 bases. The CDR3 has 16 residues. This chain's CDR3 is CASSLDGAAGANVLTF. CDR3 sequence (DNA): TGCGCCAGCAGCTTGGACGGGGCCGCCGGGGCCAACGTCCTGACTTTC.

The gene calls are TRBV10-1 and TRBJ1-6; no definite D call. The CDR3 consists of 12 residues. The V end lost 4 bases, the J end lost 9 bases, and 7 bases lay between the germline ends. Germline V CDR1 and CDR2: WNHNN, SYGVQD (reference sequence). The chain's CDR3 is CASSVPSSPLHF. CDR3 sequence (DNA): TGCGCCAGCAGTGTACCGAGTTCACCCCTCCACTTT.

J is TRBJ1-5 and V is TRBV19; D is uncertain. The CDR3 has 14 amino acids. The V end was cut by 1 base, the J end by 4 bases, with 8 bases between. Germline loops: CDR1 LNHDA, CDR2 SQIVND (reference sequence). DNA of the CDR3: TGTGCCAGTAGTATAGGGCAGCAGAATCAGCCCCAGCATTTT. This gives the protein CASSIGQQNQPQHF.